The rows below give T cell receptor beta chains drawn from one sample of a study of vaccination and CD4 T cells after COVID-19. These receptors' targets are unknown. TCRdb re-derived calls from the PCR reads in MiXCR, one entry per CDR3 protein. In the table there are tens of thousands of distinct CDR3 sequences, 60% to 75% of which are singletons. The sequenced sample was CD4+ T cells from blood, cultured in vitro. The receptors stem from a human donor who had recovered from COVID-19. Each CDR3 is given with its conserved first and last residue. D genes are given only for firm matches. Clone size, where shown, is once, few, many, or a class for clones that have expanded.

V	D	J	size	DNA	CDR3
TRBV10-3	TRBD1	TRBJ1-2	NA	TGTGCCATCAGAGGGACAGCCTCTAACTATGGCTACACCTTC	CAIRGTASNYGYTF
TRBV7-6	TRBD1	TRBJ2-5	NA	TGTGCCAGCAGCCAGACAGGGCCCCAAGAGACCCAGTACTTC	CASSQTGPQETQYF
TRBV20-1	TRBD2	TRBJ2-3	NA	TGCAGTGCCCCCTCTAGCGGGGGACCAGATACGCAGTATTTT	CSAPSSGGPDTQYF
TRBV20-1	TRBD1	TRBJ2-3	NA	TGCAGTGCTAGAAGGACAGGGGGAACAGATACGCAGTATTTT	CSARRTGGTDTQYF
TRBV20-1	TRBD1	TRBJ1-1	few	TGCAGTGCTAGAGATAACACCGGGGGGACAGAGAACACTGAAGCTTTCTTT	CSARDNTGGTENTEAFF
TRBV27	NA	TRBJ2-5	NA	TGTGCCAGCAGTCCATTGAGAGGGGCGCTTCAAGAGACCCAGTACTTC	CASSPLRGALQETQYF
TRBV7-6	NA	TRBJ1-3	NA	TGTGCCAGCAGCCGTTTCGGACAGCCTGGAAACACCATATATTTT	CASSRFGQPGNTIYF
TRBV7-2	NA	TRBJ2-7	NA	TGTGCCAGCAGCACAGACCCGGGGCAGATCGAGCAGTACTTC	CASSTDPGQIEQYF
TRBV6-1	NA	TRBJ2-3	once	TGTGCCAGCAGTCGGGGCGGAGCTCGCCTTGGCACAGATACGCAGTATTTT	CASSRGGARLGTDTQYF
TRBV6-5	TRBD1	TRBJ1-2	NA	TGTGCCAGCAGTTACGCCACAGGGGCCTATTATGGCTACACCTTC	CASSYATGAYYGYTF
TRBV7-9	TRBD1	TRBJ2-7	NA	TGTGCCAGCAGCCCGGACAGGGGAGCCTACGAGCAGTACTTC	CASSPDRGAYEQYF
TRBV6-2/TRBV6-3	NA	TRBJ2-3	NA	TGTGCCAGCAGTTACTTAGACAGTCGCACAGATACGCAGTATTTT	CASSYLDSRTDTQYF
TRBV2	NA	TRBJ2-7	NA	TGTGCCAGCAGTCGCGAAAACGACTACGAGCAGTACTTC	CASSRENDYEQYF
TRBV7-2	TRBD1	TRBJ1-6	NA	TGTGCCAGCAGGGGGGTTATTGGGACAGTCGATTCACCCCTCCACTTT	CASRGVIGTVDSPLHF
TRBV7-8	NA	TRBJ2-5	few	TGTGCCAGCAGCTTATTACGGGGATCCGGGGAGACCCAGTACTTC	CASSLLRGSGETQYF
TRBV11-2	TRBD1	TRBJ2-7	NA	TGTGCCAGCAGCCCGCGGACAGGTCGGGACGAGCAGTACTTC	CASSPRTGRDEQYF
TRBV19	NA	TRBJ1-1	few	TGTGCCAGTAGTGTCCTACTGGACACTGAAGCTTTCTTT	CASSVLLDTEAFF
TRBV6-2/TRBV6-3	NA	TRBJ2-3	NA	TGTGCCAGCAGTTACTCGAGATACCTAAGCACAGATACGCAGTATTTT	CASSYSRYLSTDTQYF
TRBV2	NA	TRBJ1-3	NA	TGTGCCAGCAGTGAGGAGGGCGGATCTGGAAACACCATATATTTT	CASSEEGGSGNTIYF
TRBV25-1	TRBD1	TRBJ2-7	NA	TGTGCCAGCAGTGAATTTGGACAGGGGGACTACGAGCAGTACTTC	CASSEFGQGDYEQYF
TRBV19	TRBD2	TRBJ2-6	NA	TGTGCCAGTAGTACCCCCCGGGGGGGCCCTCGCTCTGGGGCCAACGTCCTGACTTTC	CASSTPRGGPRSGANVLTF
TRBV7-9	TRBD1	TRBJ2-7	once	TGTGCCAGCAGCCGACAGGGTGGCGAGCAGTACTTC	CASSRQGGEQYF
TRBV7-8	NA	TRBJ1-2	NA	TGTGCCAGCAGCCCTGACACATATGGCTACACCTTC	CASSPDTYGYTF
TRBV24-1	TRBD1	TRBJ1-5	few	TGTGCCACCAGTGAACCGGGACAGGGAAGTCAGCCCCAGCATTTT	CATSEPGQGSQPQHF
TRBV7-3	NA	TRBJ2-3	NA	TGTGCCAGCAGCTTAACGGGGGTTGGGGGAGGAGTAGATACGCAGTATTTT	CASSLTGVGGGVDTQYF
TRBV7-2	TRBD1	TRBJ2-7	few	TGTGCCAGCAGCTCCACAGGGGCCTCCGTAAGGTACGAGCAGTACTTC	CASSSTGASVRYEQYF
TRBV6-5	TRBD1	TRBJ1-1	NA	TGTGCCAGCAGTTCATCAGGGGGGCTCACTGAAGCTTTCTTT	CASSSSGGLTEAFF
TRBV7-2	TRBD1	TRBJ1-2	NA	TGTGCCAGCAGCACCTGGACAGGGGTGAGGGGGGTCTATGGCTACACCTTC	CASSTWTGVRGVYGYTF
TRBV20-1	NA	TRBJ2-7	NA	TGCAGTGCCAGAGGGGAGGGGACATACGAGCAGTACTTC	CSARGEGTYEQYF
TRBV6-2/TRBV6-3	NA	TRBJ2-7	NA	TGTGCCAGCAGTTATCGCCTCTACGAGCAGTACTTC	CASSYRLYEQYF
TRBV20-1	TRBD1	TRBJ2-1	once	TGCAGTGCTCCGACAGGGCTGAATGAGCAGTTCTTC	CSAPTGLNEQFF
TRBV20-1	NA	TRBJ2-5	NA	TGCAGCCCCCTGGGGGATGGGGCAGAGACCCAGTACTTC	CSPLGDGAETQYF
TRBV5-4	NA	TRBJ2-2	NA	TGTGCCAGCAGCTTACCAGACACCGGGGAGCTGTTTTTT	CASSLPDTGELFF
TRBV7-2	NA	TRBJ2-5	NA	TGTGCCAGCAGCTTAGCCCCCGGCGGTACAGAGACCCAGTACTTC	CASSLAPGGTETQYF
TRBV19	NA	TRBJ1-1	NA	TGTGCCAGTAGTATAACCGGGGGCGGTGAAGCTTTCTTT	CASSITGGGEAFF
TRBV7-3	TRBD1	TRBJ1-1	once	TGTGCCAGCAGCCAGGGGGCGGTGAACACTGAAGCTTTCTTT	CASSQGAVNTEAFF
TRBV2	NA	TRBJ2-3	NA	TGTGCCGGCGGAACAGGGTCGCCCACAGATACGCAGTATTTT	CAGGTGSPTDTQYF
TRBV19	NA	TRBJ1-5	few	TGTGCCAGTAGTAGTGGGGGAGGAGGCAATCAGCCCCAGCATTTT	CASSSGGGGNQPQHF
TRBV20-1	NA	TRBJ2-5	once	TGCAGTGCTCGAGCCGGGACCACCCAAGAGACCCAGTACTTC	CSARAGTTQETQYF
TRBV20-1	NA	TRBJ2-1	NA	TGCAGTGCTCCGACGGAGGGGTTCAATGAGCAGTTCTTC	CSAPTEGFNEQFF
TRBV20-1	TRBD2	TRBJ2-7	NA	TGCAGTGCTAGAACTAGCGGCTCCTACGAGCAGTACTTC	CSARTSGSYEQYF
TRBV12-3/TRBV12-4	NA	TRBJ1-5	few	TGTGCCAGCACCTACGGGGATAGCAATCAGCCCCAGCATTTT	CASTYGDSNQPQHF
TRBV20-1	TRBD1	TRBJ1-5	NA	TGCAGTCTGCCCGACAGGGGAGGGCAGCCCCAGCATTTT	CSLPDRGGQPQHF
TRBV24-1	TRBD1	TRBJ2-1	NA	TGTGCCACCAGAGACAGGGAAAAGGACAATGAGCAGTTCTTC	CATRDREKDNEQFF
TRBV9	NA	TRBJ1-1	few	TGTGCCAGCAGCGTAGGAGTCAGGAGTACCACAGAAGCTTTCTTT	CASSVGVRSTTEAFF
TRBV28	NA	TRBJ1-1	NA	TGTGCCGCTTCCCCCCCTAGGAGGCGGCTTCATAGGAACACTGAAGCTTTCTTT	CAASPPRRRLHRNTEAFF
TRBV30	TRBD1	TRBJ1-1	NA	TGTGCCTGGACCCGGGGGACAGGGCCTGAAGCTTTCTTT	CAWTRGTGPEAFF
TRBV30	TRBD1	TRBJ2-2	NA	TGTGCCTGCCCCGGGGACAGGGGGGTCACCGGGGAGCTGTTTTTT	CACPGDRGVTGELFF
TRBV20-1	NA	TRBJ1-2	NA	TGCAGTGCCTTCGACAGTCAGAACTATGGCTACACCTTC	CSAFDSQNYGYTF
TRBV6-5	TRBD1	TRBJ1-3	once	TGTGCCAGCAGTTACCTGCAGGGGGAGAGGAACACCATATATTTT	CASSYLQGERNTIYF